Listed below are T cell receptor beta chains from one sample, sequenced in a study of patients and donors after allogeneic stem cell transplantation. One entry per CDR3 protein, called by TCRdb with MiXCR from the RT-PCR reads. This table has about 410,000 distinct CDR3 sequences, 15% to 20% appearing once. What was sequenced was blood, either unsorted or a sorted T cell fraction (not recorded which). These receptors were collected from a human donor who was either an allogeneic HSCT recipient or a stem cell or donor lymphocyte infusion donor (not recorded which). It is not recorded whose cells these are; they may come from a transplant donor. Both conserved end residues are part of each CDR3. Fields, in order: clone size, V gene, J gene, D gene, CDR3 DNA, CDR3 protein. A D gene is named only where the DNA matches it firmly. The size of a clone is reported for some rows only, either as once, few or many, or as a class for expanded clones.

once	TRBV20-1	TRBJ2-2	NA	TGCAGTGCTAGTTCTAGGGGGTCAGTTCACACCGGGGAGCTGTTTTTT	CSASSRGSVHTGELFF
few	TRBV11-1	TRBJ2-3	TRBD2	TGTGCCAGCAGCTTTGGGACAGGGATGACTAGCGGGAGATATCGCACAGATACGCAGTATTTT	CASSFGTGMTSGRYRTDTQYF
NA	TRBV30	TRBJ1-2	TRBD1	TGTGCCTGGAGCGGGCAAAATCATAAACAGGGGCTTATCGATGGCTTGAACACCTTC	CAWSGQNHKQGLIDGLNTF
NA	TRBV6-1	TRBJ1-1	NA	TGTGCCAGCAGTCGTGACCGGCTCACTGAAGCTTTCTTT	CASSRDRLTEAFF
NA	TRBV7-8	TRBJ1-5	NA	TGTGCCAGCAGCTTAGTTACTCAGCCCCAGCATTTT	CASSLVTQPQHF
NA	TRBV5-4	TRBJ2-1	NA	TGTGCCAGCAGTAGGGACCCGCCTGGTGAGCAGTTCTTC	CASSRDPPGEQFF
few	TRBV30	TRBJ1-5	NA	TGTGCCTGGAGTGTACGCTTACAGCCCCAGCATTTT	CAWSVRLQPQHF
NA	TRBV5-1	TRBJ1-3	TRBD1	TGCGCCAGCAGCCCGGGACAGTCAAACACCATATATTTT	CASSPGQSNTIYF
once	TRBV24-1	TRBJ2-3	TRBD2	TGTGCCACCAGTGATTTTGGCGGGAGGACAGATACGCAGTATTTT	CATSDFGGRTDTQYF
many	TRBV3-1	TRBJ2-1	TRBD1	TGTGCCAGCAGCCCACAGACAGGGGGCTCCTACAATGAGCAGTTCTTC	CASSPQTGGSYNEQFF
NA	TRBV7-9	TRBJ2-5	NA	TGTGCCAGCAGCTTAACTAGGGACCAAGAGACCCAGTACTTC	CASSLTRDQETQYF
NA	TRBV20-1	TRBJ2-3	TRBD1	TGCAGTGCTAGAGTTCCACAGGGGTATACGCAGTATTTT	CSARVPQGYTQYF
many	TRBV12-3/TRBV12-4	TRBJ2-7	TRBD2	TGTGCCAGCAGTTACCGACTAGCGGGAGCCTACGAGCAGTACTTC	CASSYRLAGAYEQYF
NA	TRBV12-3/TRBV12-4	TRBJ2-3	TRBD2	TGTGCCAGCAGTCAAACTAGCGGGATAGGGGATACGCAGTATTTT	CASSQTSGIGDTQYF
few	TRBV11-2	TRBJ2-7	TRBD1	TGTGCCAGCACCCGGGACAGCGGATACCTAAAATACTACGAGCAGTACTTC	CASTRDSGYLKYYEQYF
few	TRBV7-9	TRBJ2-2	NA	TGTGCCAGCATCCTAGAAGAGGATTCCGGGGAGCTGTTTTTT	CASILEEDSGELFF
many	TRBV15	TRBJ2-1	NA	TGTGCCACCAGCAGTCGGGAGAGGAATGAGCAGTTCTTC	CATSSRERNEQFF
few	TRBV20-1	TRBJ2-2	TRBD1	TGCAGTGCTAAAAGACAGGGGGCAGGCGGGGAGCTGTTTTTT	CSAKRQGAGGELFF
few	TRBV7-3	TRBJ2-7	TRBD1	TGTGCCAGCAGCCCTCGGACAGGGGGCAAGTACGAGCAGTACTTC	CASSPRTGGKYEQYF
NA	TRBV18	TRBJ2-1	TRBD2	TGTGCCAGCTCACCCCCGGGACTAGCGGGAGCAAACCGAGGGAATGAGCAGTTCTTC	CASSPPGLAGANRGNEQFF
few	TRBV4-1	TRBJ2-1	NA	TGCGCCAGCAGCCCGACACCCTTTGGGGGCAATGAGCAGTTCTTC	CASSPTPFGGNEQFF
NA	TRBV28	TRBJ2-7	TRBD1	TGTGCCAGCAGTTTAGGGGGGGGGGACAGGGCCTACGAGCAGTACTTC	CASSLGGGDRAYEQYF
few	TRBV7-2	TRBJ2-7	NA	TGTGCCAGCAGCTCGGACAGCGCCTACGAGCAGTACTTC	CASSSDSAYEQYF
NA	TRBV27	TRBJ1-3	NA	TGTGCCAGCAGTTTCCGCGGACAGCTCTCTGGAAACACCATATATTTT	CASSFRGQLSGNTIYF
few	TRBV18	TRBJ1-2	NA	TGTGCCAGCTCACCGACAGACTATGGCTACACCTTC	CASSPTDYGYTF
NA	TRBV7-6	TRBJ2-3	TRBD2	TGTGCCAGCAGCCCTCGACTAGCGGGGGCGAAAGATACGCAGTATTTT	CASSPRLAGAKDTQYF
NA	TRBV20-1	TRBJ2-2	NA	TGCAGTGCTAGTGCAGGGAACACCGGGGAGCTGTTTTTT	CSASAGNTGELFF
NA	TRBV4-3	TRBJ1-1	NA	TGCGCCAGCAGCCAAGATTTATTGGCGGGGGTAACTGAAGCTTTCTTT	CASSQDLLAGVTEAFF
NA	TRBV7-2	TRBJ2-5	TRBD2	TGTGCCAGCAGCCGCAGCATACGCGGGGGACAAGAGACCCAGTACTTC	CASSRSIRGGQETQYF
many	TRBV4-2	TRBJ2-3	TRBD2	TGTGCCAGCAGCCCTAGCGGGAGAGAGGCAGATACGCAGTATTTT	CASSPSGREADTQYF
few	TRBV20-1	TRBJ2-3	NA	TGCAGTGCCCGTGACGGGAGTTGGACAGATACGCAGTATTTT	CSARDGSWTDTQYF
NA	TRBV9	TRBJ2-1	NA	TGTGCCAGCAGCGTTGTATGGCGGGGTCCCTACAATGAGCAGTTCTTC	CASSVVWRGPYNEQFF
NA	TRBV11-2	TRBJ2-5	TRBD1	TGTGCCAGCAGTTTTTCCCGGACAGGGGGTGAGGAGACCCAGTACTTC	CASSFSRTGGEETQYF
few	TRBV28	TRBJ2-1	NA	TGTGCCAGCAGTTTTAGGCTAGCCCACAATGAGCAGTTCTTC	CASSFRLAHNEQFF
NA	TRBV5-5	TRBJ1-6	TRBD1	TGTGCCAGCAGCTTGGAGGTTGGACAGGGAACCTCACCCCTCCACTTT	CASSLEVGQGTSPLHF
many	TRBV3-1	TRBJ2-3	TRBD2	TGTGCCAGCAGCCAGGCGGGGGCAGATACGCAGTATTTT	CASSQAGADTQYF
few	TRBV29-1	TRBJ1-1	TRBD1	TGCAGCGTCTCCAGGGGGGGTTCTGAAGCTTTCTTT	CSVSRGGSEAFF
NA	TRBV6-2/TRBV6-3	TRBJ1-1	NA	TGTGCCAGCAGTCCGGACGGGGAGAACACTGAAGCTTTCTTT	CASSPDGENTEAFF
NA	TRBV7-9	TRBJ2-6	NA	TGTGCCAGCAGCCAAATGGTTGCGGGGGCCAACGTCCTGACTTTC	CASSQMVAGANVLTF
few	TRBV19	TRBJ1-4	TRBD1	TGTGCCAGTGCCGACAGGGGTGAGAATGAAAAACTGTTTTTT	CASADRGENEKLFF
many	TRBV6-6	TRBJ2-7	NA	TGTGCCAGCAGTTTAGGGGCCTCCTACGAGCAGTACTTC	CASSLGASYEQYF